Here is one T cell receptor beta chain with its context. Its antigen remains unidentified. Clones were sequenced by immunoSEQ multiplex PCR, and TCRdb holds only the in-frame ones, with some missing. This table has roughly 9,600 clones, about 92% appearing once. This sample is part of a study of T cells in localized non-small cell lung cancer. Broader study findings: A median of around 60 clones ranked among the top 100 in tumor appeared in adjacent lung.

CDR1 and CDR2 from the germline V gene are SGHDN and FVKESK. The trim removed 5 bases at V and 6 bases at J, leaving 5 bases unmatched. There are 14 residues in the CDR3. This sequence originates from a male donor at least 60 years old with stage III squamous cell lung carcinoma. Sequencing was performed on peripheral blood, taken before any cancer treatment. V gene TRBV14 combines with J gene TRBJ2-3; 10 positions match TRBD1. Here the CDR3 reads CASSKTGGADTQYF. The CDR3 coding sequence is TGTGCCAGCAGCAAGACAGGGGGCGCGGATACGCAGTATTTT.